This T cell receptor (beta chain) appears in the sequencing data of a study of T cell clonotyping in hematopoietic cell transplantation. Study-wide context: Cytoreduction preceded collection of pretransplant recipient samples.

The germline V and J ends were trimmed by 3 bases and 2 bases, with 10 bases remaining between them. This CDR3 contains 14 residues. CDR1 and CDR2 (germline): LGHNA, YSLEER. Time point: recipient sample about 28 days before transplant, after cytoreduction. Samples: about 28 days before transplant, then days 30, 100 and 180 after. TCRdb's table, derived via immunoSEQ multiplex PCR, lists solely in-frame clones and lacks some. The table lists 49,000 or so clones, around 80% of them singletons. The sample in question was peripheral blood mononuclear cells, obtained before stem cell transplant. The chain combines TRBV4-3 with TRBJ1-1, with a weak D call TRBD1 (5 bases). The TCR sequence derives from a man in his sixties with myelodysplastic syndrome. Some clones in this sample may be carry-over from other donors' samples. CDR3: CASSQGRENTEAFF. As DNA, the CDR3 is TGCGCCAGCAGCCAGGGCAGGGAAAACACTGAAGCTTTCTTT.